The rows below give T cell receptor beta chains drawn from one sample of a study of T cells in tuberculosis. The method was immunoSEQ multiplex PCR; TCRdb's version includes in-frame clones alone and lacks a portion of them. Among about 88,000 clones listed, roughly 93% were seen once. Material for sequencing was CD1b-GMM tetramer-negative cells sorted from PBMCs. These receptors were obtained from an adult woman with latent tuberculosis. Each CDR3 is given with its conserved first and last residue. A D gene is named only where the DNA matches it firmly. Clone size is given for some rows only: seen once, a few or many times, or a class if the clone is expanded.

abundance	j_gene	v_gene	d_gene	CDR3nt	CDR3aa
.	TRBJ1-6	TRBV9	TRBD1	TGTGCCAGCAGCGCACCAGGGGGCAGTCCTAATTCACCCCTCCACTTT	CASSAPGGSPNSPLHF
.	TRBJ2-1	TRBV4-1	TRBD2	TGCGCCAGCAGCCAAGAGGTGGCGGGGGTATACAATGAGCAGTTCTTC	CASSQEVAGVYNEQFF
.	TRBJ2-3	TRBV4-2	TRBD2	TGTGCCAGCAGCCAAGATTTAGCGGGGGGTAGCGGCACAGATACGCAGTATTTT	CASSQDLAGGSGTDTQYF
.	TRBJ1-2	TRBV5-4	TRBD1	TGTGCCAGCAGCAGGGACAGTTCATTCTATGGCTACACCTTC	CASSRDSSFYGYTF
.	TRBJ2-1	TRBV7-2	TRBD2	TGTGCCAGCAGCTTACGCGGCGGGGGGGCCGCCAATGAGCAGTTCTTC	CASSLRGGGAANEQFF
.	TRBJ2-1	TRBV19	.	TGTGCCAGTAGTGCCGTAGTGTATGAGCAGTTCTTC	CASSAVVYEQFF
.	TRBJ1-3	TRBV6-1	.	TGTGCCAGCAATCCCGCGGCGACCTCTGGAAACACCATATATTTT	CASNPAATSGNTIYF
.	TRBJ2-5	TRBV19	TRBD2	TGTGCCAGTAGTGTACTAGCGGGTAAAGAGACCCAGTACTTC	CASSVLAGKETQYF
.	TRBJ1-1	TRBV7-9	.	TGTGCCAGCAGCTCGCGCGTCCGGGAGAGCACTGAAGCTTTCTTT	CASSSRVRESTEAFF
.	TRBJ2-6	TRBV5-1	TRBD1	TGCGCCAGCAGCCAGACAGGGGCAAGGTCTGGGGCCAACGTCCTGACTTTC	CASSQTGARSGANVLTF
.	TRBJ2-7	TRBV7-6	.	TGTGCCAGCAGCTTTGGCTTGAGGGACGAGCAGTACTTC	CASSFGLRDEQYF
.	TRBJ1-2	TRBV13	.	TGTGCCAGCAGCGCCGGGACAAGCTATGGCTACACCTTC	CASSAGTSYGYTF
few	TRBJ2-7	TRBV19	.	TGTGCCAGTAGTAACCGGGACACCCGCTCCTACGAGCAGTACTTC	CASSNRDTRSYEQYF
.	TRBJ2-2	TRBV7-7	.	TGTGCTAGCAGGTCCCAGAACACCGGGGAGCTGTTTTTT	CASRSQNTGELFF
.	TRBJ1-6	TRBV5-6	.	TGTGCCAGCAGAATGGAAGAGGGCAGATCACCCCTCCACTTT	CASRMEEGRSPLHF
.	TRBJ1-1	TRBV7-2	TRBD1	TGTGCCAGCAGCTCGCCAGGGGGCAACACTGAAGCTTTCTTT	CASSSPGGNTEAFF
few	TRBJ1-1	TRBV6-1	TRBD1	TGTGCCAGCAGTGAAGCGCTAACGCCGGGACAGGGTTTGAACACTGAAGCTTTCTTT	CASSEALTPGQGLNTEAFF
once	TRBJ1-3	TRBV7-9	TRBD1	TGTGCCAGCAGCTCACCCGGGACAGGGCATAGCTCTGGAAACACCATATATTTT	CASSSPGTGHSSGNTIYF
.	TRBJ2-2	TRBV4-3	.	TGCGCCAGCAGCCACAACTTAGAGACCGGGGAGCTGTTTTTT	CASSHNLETGELFF
.	TRBJ2-3	TRBV27	TRBD1	TGTGCCAGCAGTCCCTCAACAGGGGAGTTCACAGATACGCAGTATTTT	CASSPSTGEFTDTQYF
.	TRBJ2-5	TRBV6-5	.	TGTGCCAGCACGGGAACAGGGTCTAGGAGAGAGACCCAGTACTTC	CASTGTGSRRETQYF
once	TRBJ2-4	TRBV10-2	TRBD2	TGCGCCAGCAGTGAACGGGGGGATAGGAACATTCAGTACTTC	CASSERGDRNIQYF
.	TRBJ2-3	TRBV10-3	.	TGTGCCATCAGCCCTACAGATACGCAGTATTTT	CAISPTDTQYF
.	TRBJ2-3	TRBV11-2	TRBD2	TGTGCCAGCAGCTTAAGAAGACTAGCGGAACACACAGATACGCAGTATTTT	CASSLRRLAEHTDTQYF
.	TRBJ2-3	TRBV28	.	TGTGCCAGCAGTTGGGAGGATAGGGCGACAGATACGCAGTATTTT	CASSWEDRATDTQYF
.	TRBJ1-6	TRBV6-1	.	TGTGCCAGCACCCCGGACAGAAATAATTCACCCCTCCACTTT	CASTPDRNNSPLHF
.	TRBJ2-1	TRBV2	.	TGTGCCAGCAGTACACGCTTGCCATACAATGAGCAGTTCTTC	CASSTRLPYNEQFF
.	TRBJ2-3	TRBV7-2	TRBD2	TGTGCCAGCAGCTTAGGGCGGGGGGGCTCAGATACGCAGTATTTT	CASSLGRGGSDTQYF
.	TRBJ1-1	TRBV12-5	.	TGTGCTAGTGGTTTCCAACAGGGCCAGGTAGGACTGAACACTGAAGCTTTCTTT	CASGFQQGQVGLNTEAFF
.	TRBJ1-5	TRBV19	TRBD1	TGTGCCAGTAGTGTCGACAGGGACAATCAGCCCCAGCATTTT	CASSVDRDNQPQHF
.	TRBJ2-3	TRBV5-1	TRBD1	TGCGCCAGCAGCAGCTCCTCCGGGACAGGGAAAATGGATACGCAGTATTTT	CASSSSSGTGKMDTQYF
few	TRBJ2-2	TRBV4-2	TRBD2	TGTGCCAGCAGCCCCGCCGGGACTAGCAATACCGGGGAGCTGTTTTTT	CASSPAGTSNTGELFF
.	TRBJ1-2	TRBV6-4	TRBD1	TGTGCCAGCAGTGATACAGGGGGCATGGACGGCTACACCTTC	CASSDTGGMDGYTF
.	TRBJ2-1	TRBV28	TRBD2	TGTGCCAGCAGTTTAGGGCGGGGGGGCTGGAGTAATGAGCAGTTCTTC	CASSLGRGGWSNEQFF
.	TRBJ2-1	TRBV4-1	.	TGCGCCAGCGGGCCATATACGAGCTCCTACAATGAGCAGTTCTTC	CASGPYTSSYNEQFF
.	TRBJ1-3	TRBV4-1	.	TGCGCCAGCAGCCAAGGTGAGGTACGCTCTGGAAACACCATATATTTT	CASSQGEVRSGNTIYF
.	TRBJ2-3	TRBV2	.	TGTGCCAGCAAGAAAAGCGGCACAGATACGCAGTATTTT	CASKKSGTDTQYF
.	TRBJ2-4	TRBV19	TRBD1	TGTGCCAGTACCACCGACAGGGTTGGGGCCAAAAACATTCAGTACTTC	CASTTDRVGAKNIQYF
.	TRBJ2-1	TRBV7-2	TRBD2	TGTGCCAGCAGCTGGACTAGCGGGGGGGCCAGTGAGCAGTTCTTC	CASSWTSGGASEQFF
once	TRBJ2-1	TRBV28	TRBD1	TGTGCCAGCAGTCGGACAGGGGGCGTTTACAATGAGCAGTTCTTC	CASSRTGGVYNEQFF
once	TRBJ2-3	TRBV10-2	.	TGCGCCAGCAAACAAACAGGGGATACGCAGTATTTT	CASKQTGDTQYF
.	TRBJ2-1	TRBV2	.	TGTGCCAGCAGTGGCGCGGAGAGCTCCTACAATGAGCAGTTCTTC	CASSGAESSYNEQFF
.	TRBJ2-3	TRBV28	TRBD2	TGTGCCACCTCGGGGGGGGGTACGCAGTATTTT	CATSGGGTQYF
.	TRBJ1-1	TRBV28	.	TGTGCCAGCAGTTTATGGGCCGGGGTCCTTTATACTGAAGCTTTCTTT	CASSLWAGVLYTEAFF
.	TRBJ2-1	TRBV4-1	TRBD2	TGCGCCAGCAGCTACAGCGGGGGGGCCCGAAATGAGCAGTTCTTC	CASSYSGGARNEQFF
.	TRBJ1-4	TRBV7-8	TRBD1	TGTGCCAGCAGCCCTCATTTCGACAGGGGCAGCGAAAAACTGTTTTTT	CASSPHFDRGSEKLFF
once	TRBJ1-1	TRBV10-2	.	TGCGCCAGCAGTGAGTCAAAACTCCGACAGGCCAGGACTGAAGCTTTCTTT	CASSESKLRQARTEAFF
.	TRBJ1-3	TRBV7-9	.	TGTGCCAGCACCAGCGTTAGCTCTGGAAACACCATATATTTT	CASTSVSSGNTIYF
few	TRBJ1-2	TRBV2	TRBD1	TGTGCCAGCAGACCCGACAGGGGTCGGTTCACCTTC	CASRPDRGRFTF
.	TRBJ1-5	TRBV7-8	TRBD1	TGTGCCAGCAGCATACAGGGGGTCAATCAGCCCCAGCATTTT	CASSIQGVNQPQHF
once	TRBJ2-3	TRBV10-3	.	TGTGCCATCAGTGACCCCCAGTCCCGGCAGGGGAGAACAGATACGCAGTATTTT	CAISDPQSRQGRTDTQYF
few	TRBJ1-1	TRBV4-1	.	TGCGCCAGCAGCCAAGATAAGGGACTGCGGGGCACTGAAGCTTTCTTT	CASSQDKGLRGTEAFF
.	TRBJ2-3	TRBV19	TRBD2	TGTGCCAGTATGGAGCGGGGCCACCCCCGGGATACGCAGTATTTT	CASMERGHPRDTQYF
.	TRBJ2-2	TRBV9	.	TGTGCCAGCACCACCTTTGCGGCCGGGGAGCTGTTTTTT	CASTTFAAGELFF
.	TRBJ1-1	TRBV6-1	.	TGTGCCAGCAAGGGGGGGGTTGGGGACACTGAAGCTTTCTTT	CASKGGVGDTEAFF